The 28 T cell receptor beta chains listed next were all sequenced from one sample in a study of T cell repertoires in cytomegalovirus infection. These receptors' antigens are unknown. Via MiXCR, TCRdb re-called the reads, giving one row per CDR3 protein. The data show some 500,000 distinct CDR3 sequences, roughly 34% seen once. Sample: cultured PBMCs, taken from culture after CMV antigen stimulation. The receptors derive from a human donor in good health (CMV status not recorded). Some clones in this sample may be carry-over from other donors' samples.

V usage is TRBV20-1 and J usage is TRBJ2-1; D gene unclear. Germline lookup yields CDR1 DFQATT and CDR2 SNEGSKA (reference sequence). The germline V and J ends were trimmed by 1 base and 4 bases, with 14 bases remaining between them. This CDR3 is built from 15 residues. In DNA, the CDR3 is TGCAGTGCTAGAGTCTGGCTAGTCGGTTACAATGAGCAGTTCTTC. Its protein is CSARVWLVGYNEQFF.

This clonotype has more than one count but fewer than ten. The V and J genes are TRBV7-8 and TRBJ2-1, with 7 bases lining up with TRBD1. Germline V lookup: CDR1 SGHVS, CDR2 FQNEAQ. The CDR3 runs 15 residues. V shed 5 bases, J shed 2 bases, and the junction held 6 bases outside the gene matches. DNA of the CDR3: TGTGCCAGCAGCCCAACCGGGACAGCCTACAATGAGCAGTTCTTC. Protein product: CASSPTGTAYNEQFF.

The chain uses TRBV29-1 and TRBJ2-5; 8 bases map to TRBD2. Germline CDR1 reads SQVTM; CDR2 reads ANQGSEA. V lost 0 bases, J lost 6 bases, and 12 bases stayed unmatched. The CDR3 is 16 amino acids. The CDR3 DNA reads TGCAGCGTTGAAGATCATTGGGCGGGAGGCGGAAAGACCCAGTACTTC. This encodes CSVEDHWAGGGKTQYF.

The rearrangement uses TRBV7-4 and TRBJ2-5; D call uncertain. The CDR3 has 15 residues. The ends were cut back, 5 bases at V and 2 bases at J, with 15 bases in the middle. In germline, CDR1 is SGHVT, CDR2 SQSDAQ. The CDR3 nucleotides read TGTGCCAGCAGCCCTCAAAGGGTAGGGCAAGAGACCCAGTACTTC. This gives the protein CASSPQRVGQETQYF.

This clonotype was seen once. The chain uses TRBV27 and TRBJ1-6; D might be TRBD1 (5 bases). The CDR3 is 13 amino acids. V lost 11 bases to trimming and J lost 15 bases, with 23 bases between them. Germline CDR1 reads MNHEY; CDR2 reads SMNVEV (reference sequence). This CDR3 reads CAPKGRVAKVLHF. For the CDR3, the DNA is TGTGCCCCCAAGGGGAGGGTGGCGAAAGTCCTCCACTTT.

The CDR3 loop reads CASSQSGGTEAFF. The CDR3 bases are TGCGCCAGCAGCCAGTCAGGGGGCACTGAAGCTTTCTTT. The rearrangement links TRBV4-1 to TRBJ1-1; 7 bases map to TRBD1. Germline V gene sequence: CDR1 MGHRA, CDR2 YSYEKL. V trimming: 3 bases; J trimming: 4 bases; junction bases outside the gene matches: 2. The CDR3 spans 13 residues.

The chain couples TRBV12-3 or TRBV12-4 to TRBJ2-4; D is unresolved. The CDR3 loop spans 13 amino acids. Between the trimmed V and J ends, which lost 8 bases and 0 bases, there was a span of 8 bases. CDR3 coding DNA: TGTGCCAGCTCCTGGTTAGCCAAAAACATTCAGTACTTC. Amino acids: CASSWLAKNIQYF.

V and J are TRBV6-6 and TRBJ1-5; D not certain. The CDR3 has 14 residues. Germline CDR1 reads MNHNY; CDR2 reads SVGAGI (reference sequence). The V gene lost 6 bases and the J gene lost 3 bases, with 12 bases spanning the gap. In DNA form, the CDR3 reads TGTGCCAGCAGACTGGACCGTGACAATCAGCCCCAGCATTTT. This translates into CASRLDRDNQPQHF.

This rearrangement joins TRBV15 to TRBJ2-2; 7 nucleotides agree with TRBD1. Germline CDR1 LNHNV, CDR2 YYDKDF (reference sequence). The CDR3 contains 16 residues. V was clipped by 3 bases and J by 5 bases; unmatched bases: 9. This chain's CDR3 is CATSSPDRVGTGELFF. The DNA for the CDR3 is TGTGCCACCAGCAGCCCAGACAGGGTTGGGACCGGGGAGCTGTTTTTT. The full variable domain, with the rest looked up from reference TRBV15 and TRBJ2-2, is DAMVIQNPRYQVTQFGKPVTLSCSQTLNHNVMYWYQQKSSQAPKLLFHYYDKDFNNEADTPDNFQSRRPNTSFCFLDIRSPGLGDTAMYLCATSSPDRVGTGELFFGEGSRLTVL.

The rearrangement uses TRBV5-1 and TRBJ1-2; TRBD1 matches 7 bases. The length of the CDR3 is 16 residues. Germline V CDR1 and CDR2: SGHRS, YFSETQ. V trimming: 4 bases; J trimming: 0 bases; junction bases outside the gene matches: 9. The CDR3, as DNA: TGCGCCAGCAGCAGGGACAGCGCGCCTCCTAACTATGGCTACACCTTC. Translating gives CASSRDSAPPNYGYTF. The variable domain in full, with the rest retrieved from reference TRBV5-1 and TRBJ1-2, is KAGVTQTPRYLIKTRGQQVTLSCSPISGHRSVSWYQQTPGQGLQFLFEYFSETQRNKGNFPGRFSGRQFSNSRSEMNVSTLELGDSALYLCASSRDSAPPNYGYTFGSGTRLTVV.

V and J are TRBV27 and TRBJ1-5; no clear D. This CDR3 has 14 amino acids. CDR1 is MNHEY, CDR2 SMNVEV, per germline (reference sequence). V was shortened by 6 bases and J by 2 bases, with 11 bases between the two germline ends. This chain's CDR3 is CASSSTVGNQPQHF. Written as DNA, the CDR3 is TGTGCCAGCAGCTCTACAGTGGGCAATCAGCCCCAGCATTTT.

The V and J genes are TRBV6-2 or TRBV6-3 and TRBJ2-7, with D possibly being TRBD1 (6 bases). Germline-derived CDR1 and CDR2 are MNHEY and SVGEGT. V shed 2 bases and J shed 2 bases, with 16 bases lying between them. The CDR3 has 16 amino acids. The CDR3 protein is CASSYGDTPRTYEQYV. The CDR3, as DNA: TGTGCCAGCAGTTACGGGGACACTCCACGAACCTACGAGCAGTACGTC.

The sample holds many counts of this clonotype. V is TRBV7-2 and J is TRBJ2-5, with 13 bases that match TRBD2. The V and J ends lost 3 bases and 5 bases, in that order; junction bases with no gene match: 15. CDR1 and CDR2 (germline): SGHTA, FQGNSA. The CDR3 is made up of 19 amino acids. The CDR3 loop reads CASSFLGTSGTISQETQYF. The CDR3 nucleotides read TGTGCCAGCAGCTTCCTTGGGACTAGCGGGACCATATCCCAGGAGACCCAGTACTTC.

This clonotype was detected only a few times. The chain recombines TRBV6-2 or TRBV6-3 with TRBJ2-7; 9 nucleotides agree with TRBD2. The germline V gene has CDR1 MNHEY and CDR2 SVGEGT. After removal of 6 bases from V and 3 bases from J, the junction contained 12 bases not matched to a gene. The CDR3 contains 16 residues. CDR3 amino acids: CASREGATSGFYEQYF. CDR3 in DNA: TGTGCCAGCAGAGAGGGAGCGACTAGCGGATTCTACGAGCAGTACTTC.

This clonotype was detected a few times. The rearrangement links TRBV20-1 to TRBJ2-3; D not resolved. V was trimmed by 7 bases and J by 4 bases, leaving 12 bases between them. The length of the CDR3 is 12 residues. The V gene's germline CDR1 is DFQATT and CDR2 SNEGSKA (reference sequence). Here the CDR3 reads CSVDIVSDTQYF. The CDR3 nucleotides read TGCAGTGTCGACATAGTGTCAGATACGCAGTATTTT.

The chain is built from TRBV20-1 and TRBJ2-3; the D call may be TRBD1 or TRBD2 (5 bases each). Trimming removed 6 bases at V and 1 base at J, with 11 bases between. The CDR3 length is 13 residues. Per the germline V gene, CDR1 is DFQATT and CDR2 is SNEGSKA (reference sequence). The CDR3 loop is CSAAGDGTDTQYF. The CDR3 nucleotides read TGCAGTGCAGCTGGGGACGGCACAGATACGCAGTATTTT.

The chain has TRBV18 and TRBJ2-3, with a tentative D call TRBD1 (6 bases). Per the germline V gene, CDR1 is KGHSH and CDR2 is LQKENI. The germline V and J ends were trimmed by 3 bases and 6 bases, with 13 bases remaining between them. This CDR3 has 14 amino acids. CDR3 DNA: TGTGCCAGCTCACCCCCAGGGGCAGGCGATACGCAGTATTTT. Its protein product is CASSPPGAGDTQYF. The full variable domain, completed using reference TRBV18 and TRBJ2-3, is NAGVMQNPRHLVRRRGQEARLRCSPMKGHSHVYWYRQLPEEGLKFMVYLQKENIIDESGMPKERFSAEFPKEGPSILRIQQVVRGDSAAYFCASSPPGAGDTQYFGPGTRLTVL.

The J gene is TRBJ2-2, the V gene TRBV6-2 or TRBV6-3; no firm D call. The CDR3 has 12 residues. Germline CDR1 and CDR2: MNHEY and SVGEGT. V gave up 2 bases and J gave up 4 bases, with 2 bases separating them. The CDR3 region has the DNA TGTGCCAGCAGTTACGGCACCGGGGAGCTGTTTTTT. Translating gives CASSYGTGELFF.

The chain links TRBV24-1 to TRBJ2-5; tentatively, D is TRBD1 or TRBD2 (5 bases each). Trimming removed 4 bases from V and 5 bases from J, with 16 bases in between. The germline V gene has CDR1 KGHDR and CDR2 SFDVKD. The CDR3 contains 15 residues. The CDR3 loop is CATSEGTVGVETQYF. In DNA, the CDR3 is TGTGCCACCAGTGAAGGGACGGTTGGGGTGGAGACCCAGTACTTC.

This clonotype showed up just a few times. This chain uses TRBV9 with TRBJ2-3, with D possibly TRBD1 on 6 matching bases. CDR1 is SGDLS and CDR2 is YYNGEE in the germline V gene. Between the trimmed V and J ends, which lost 2 bases and 3 bases, there was a span of 10 bases. The CDR3 contains 14 residues. For the CDR3, the DNA is TGTGCCAGCAGCGTCAGGGGCGGGACAGATACGCAGTATTTT. Translated: CASSVRGGTDTQYF.

The V gene is TRBV9, the J gene TRBJ2-1; perhaps TRBD1 as D (6 bases). V was cut by 0 bases and J by 7 bases, with 17 bases left in between. The CDR3 runs to 16 residues. Germline lookup yields CDR1 SGDLS and CDR2 YYNGEE. The chain's CDR3 is CASSVALWGPPNEQFF. The CDR3, as DNA: TGTGCCAGCAGCGTAGCCTTATGGGGGCCTCCTAATGAGCAGTTCTTC.

This clonotype was observed at least ten times. This rearrangement joins TRBV7-2 to TRBJ1-4; no clear D gene. CDR3 length: 15 amino acids. Germline CDR1 and CDR2: SGHTA and FQGNSA. V dropped 1 base and J dropped 0 bases, with 6 bases sitting between them. This CDR3 is CASSLEGATNEKLFF. The CDR3 DNA is TGTGCCAGCAGCTTAGAGGGTGCAACTAATGAAAAACTGTTTTTT. Based on the CDR3 plus reference TRBV7-2 and TRBJ1-4, the full variable domain is GAGVSQSPSNKVTEKGKDVELRCDPISGHTALYWYRQSLGQGLEFLIYFQGNSAPDKSGLPSDRFSAERTGGSVSTLTIQRTQQEDSAVYLCASSLEGATNEKLFFGSGTQLSVL.

This clonotype was seen only a few times. The V gene is TRBV7-8, the J gene TRBJ1-2; TRBD1 might be the D (6 bases). CDR1 is SGHVS, CDR2 FQNEAQ, per germline. The CDR3 has 13 amino acids. Trimming removed 2 bases at V and 8 bases at J, with 12 bases between. The CDR3 loop is CASSLQQGGGYTF. The CDR3 DNA follows: TGTGCCAGCAGCTTACAACAGGGAGGCGGCTACACCTTC. The full variable domain, with the rest looked up from reference TRBV7-8 and TRBJ1-2, is GAGVSQSPRYKVAKRGQDVALRCDPISGHVSLFWYQQALGQGPEFLTYFQNEAQLDKSGLPSDRFFAERPEGSVSTLKIQRTQQEDSAVYLCASSLQQGGGYTFGSGTRLTVV.

J is TRBJ2-5 and V is TRBV4-1; 9 bases align to TRBD1. CDR1 MGHRA and CDR2 YSYEKL come from the germline V gene. V trimming: 0 bases; J trimming: 4 bases; junction bases outside the gene matches: 9. The CDR3 is 17 amino acids. The CDR3 reads CASSQEFGQGFGETQYF. The CDR3 nucleotides are TGCGCCAGCAGCCAAGAGTTCGGACAGGGGTTTGGAGAGACCCAGTACTTC.

This clonotype was counted between two and nine times. For the CDR3, the DNA is TGTGCCAGCAGCGGAACAGGGGGTTCGAGGGGGGCCAACGTCCTGACTTTC. It yields the protein CASSGTGGSRGANVLTF. The chain uses TRBV7-3 and TRBJ2-6, with TRBD1 matching over 8 bases. The CDR3 covers 17 residues. Germline V gene data show CDR1 as SGHTA and CDR2 as FQGTGA. After removal of 5 bases from V and 4 bases from J, the junction contained 10 bases not matched to a gene.

This clonotype appeared a few times. V usage is TRBV7-2 and J usage is TRBJ2-1, with 8 nucleotides matching TRBD2. V gave up 7 bases and J gave up 7 bases; unmatched junction bases: 12. The CDR3 runs 15 residues. CDR1 and CDR2 (germline): SGHTA, FQGNSA. CDR3 protein: CASIKGSGGGNEQFF. The CDR3 coding sequence is TGTGCCAGCATCAAAGGGTCGGGAGGGGGTAATGAGCAGTTCTTC.

This clonotype was picked up a small number of times. J is TRBJ2-6 and V is TRBV6-1, with 7 positions matching TRBD1. This CDR3 contains 17 residues. The V and J ends lost 2 bases and 2 bases, in that order; junction bases with no gene match: 6. CDR1 and CDR2 from the germline V gene are MNHNS and SASEGT. CDR3 loop: CASSELHTGAGANVLTF. The CDR3 DNA sequence: TGTGCCAGCAGTGAATTACACACAGGGGCTGGGGCCAACGTCCTGACTTTC.

V gene TRBV3-1 combines with J gene TRBJ2-1; tentatively, D is TRBD1 or TRBD2 (7 bases each). Trimming stripped 4 bases from V and 16 bases from J, with 14 bases between. The CDR3 contains 11 residues. Germline V gene data show CDR1 as LGHDT and CDR2 as YNNKEL (reference sequence). The CDR3 DNA follows: TGTGCCAGCAGCCCAGGGGGAGGGTTATTCTTC. It is translated as CASSPGGGLFF.